This entry lists 28 T cell receptor beta chains sequenced from one sample in a study of blood T cell repertoires in COVID-19 (dated by TCRdb to about 2020). Library generation was performed with the immunoSEQ multiplex PCR assay. TCRdb retrieved this table from immuneACCESS and kept in-frame rearrangements only. Not all clones are present; in checked studies, unresolved V genes account for under half, and no reason is known for the remainder. This sample comprises roughly 67,000 clones, 76% of them detected only once. Clones ranked in the top ten supply 5.5% to 7% of the sample. The sequencing input was peripheral blood. The receptors originated from a woman aged 45-59 years with active or convalescent COVID-19.

The chain carries TRBV7-2 and TRBJ1-1, with D tentatively TRBD1 (6 bases). Germline V gene lookup returns CDR1 SGHTA and CDR2 FQGNSA. Trimming shortened V by 1 base and J by 4 bases, and 16 bases separated the two germline ends. The CDR3 has 16 amino acids. In DNA form, the CDR3 reads TGTGCCAGCAGCTTAGGACAGGCGGGCCTCGGCACTGAAGCTTTCTTT. Protein sequence: CASSLGQAGLGTEAFF.

The chain couples TRBV24-1 to TRBJ2-1; the match to TRBD2 covers 10 bases. In germline, CDR1 is KGHDR, CDR2 SFDVKD. Trimming cost V 5 bases and J 6 bases; bases outside gene matches: 6. This CDR3 region has 15 residues. Here the CDR3 DNA reads TGTGCCACCAGTGGGGCTAGCGGGAGCCTCAATGAGCAGTTCTTC. Translating it yields CATSGASGSLNEQFF.

V and J are TRBV12-2 and TRBJ2-3; the table names TRBD2, a call not compared with the DNA. TRBV12-2 counts as a pseudogene. The length of the CDR3 is 16 residues. The CDR3 protein is CASRLTTSGSTDTQYF. The CDR3 region has the DNA TGTGCAAGTCGCTTAACTACTAGCGGGAGCACAGATACGCAGTATTTT.

V usage is TRBV5-1 and J usage is TRBJ1-2; unclear D gene. The germline gives CDR1 SGHRS, CDR2 YFSETQ. The germline V and J ends were trimmed by 8 bases and 1 base, with 12 bases remaining between them. The CDR3 loop spans 13 amino acids. CDR3 amino acids: CASTAGSNYGYTF. In nucleotides, the CDR3 is TGCGCCAGTACCGCCGGGAGTAACTATGGCTACACCTTC.

This clone was seen just once. The chain uses TRBV5-4 and TRBJ2-6; tentative D call: TRBD2 (6 bases). The CDR3 extends over 16 amino acids. The V end lost 3 bases, the J end lost 2 bases, and 12 bases lay between the germline ends. Germline-derived CDR1 and CDR2 are SGHNT and YYREEE (reference sequence). The CDR3 region is CASSYGGETGANVLTF. The CDR3 DNA reads TGTGCCAGCAGCTATGGAGGGGAGACTGGGGCCAACGTCCTGACTTTC. The variable domain in full, completed from reference TRBV5-4 and TRBJ2-6, reads ETGVTQSPTHLIKTRGQQVTLRCSSQSGHNTVSWYQQALGQGPQFIFQYYREEENGRGNFPPRFSGLQFPNYSSELNVNALELDDSALYLCASSYGGETGANVLTFGAGSRLTVL.

This clone was seen more than once but under ten times. V and J are TRBV5-1 and TRBJ2-4, with TRBD1 identical over 9 bases. The CDR3 has 16 residues. Germline V gene lookup returns CDR1 SGHRS and CDR2 YFSETQ. Germline trimming cut 4 bases from V and 5 bases from J; bases unmatched to any gene: 10. CDR3 sequence reads: CASSPRGQGKENIQYF. The CDR3, as DNA: TGCGCCAGCAGCCCGCGCGGACAGGGGAAGGAAAACATTCAGTACTTC.

There are a few counts of this clone. V is TRBV10-3 and J is TRBJ1-3; 8 bases line up with TRBD1. J was trimmed by 4 bases and V by 3 bases; bases with no gene match: 5. In germline, CDR1 is ENHRY, CDR2 SYGVKD. This CDR3 is 15 amino acids long. This chain's CDR3 is CAISEGDRLGNTIYF. CDR3 bases: TGTGCCATCAGTGAAGGGGACAGGTTGGGAAACACCATATATTTT.

The chain is built from TRBV2 and TRBJ2-7, with a tentative D call TRBD2 (6 bases). Germline V CDR1 and CDR2: SNHLY, FYNNEI. V shed 8 bases and J shed 5 bases, with 16 bases lying between them. CDR3 length: 13 residues. The CDR3 reads CASGAGSLNEQYF. CDR3 coding DNA: TGTGCCAGCGGGGCGGGATCCCTCAACGAGCAGTACTTC.

The chain couples TRBV27 to TRBJ1-5; D uncertain. Germline CDR1 MNHEY, CDR2 SMNVEV (reference sequence). Trimming removed 2 bases from V and 4 bases from J, with 6 bases in between. The CDR3 totals 13 residues. The CDR3 sequence is CASSLRGNQPQHF. The CDR3 DNA is TGTGCCAGCAGTTTAAGAGGGAATCAGCCCCAGCATTTT.

The CDR3 DNA sequence: TGTGCCTGGAGGACAGGGATAGAGCAGTACTTC. As protein: CAWRTGIEQYF. The V and J genes are TRBV30 and TRBJ2-7; 7 nucleotides match TRBD1. The CDR3 extends over 11 amino acids. V lost 3 bases to trimming and J lost 7 bases; unmatched junction nucleotides: 3. Germline lookup yields CDR1 GTSNPN and CDR2 SVGIG (reference sequence).

This chain uses TRBV7-2 with TRBJ2-3, with TRBD1 matching 9 bases. V was clipped by 5 bases and J by 3 bases; unmatched bases: 6. Germline-derived CDR1 and CDR2 are SGHTA and FQGNSA. The CDR3 spans 15 residues. CDR3 sequence reads: CASSIDRGKTDTQYF. The CDR3, as DNA: TGTGCCAGCAGCATCGACAGGGGGAAAACAGATACGCAGTATTTT.

The chain uses TRBV28 and TRBJ2-7; maybe TRBD1 (6 bases). The CDR3 contains 15 residues. Trimming removed 6 bases at V and 5 bases at J, with 20 bases between. CDR1 MDHEN and CDR2 SYDVKM come from the germline V gene. CDR3 amino acids: CASRAQGASTNEQYF. CDR3 nucleotides: TGTGCCAGCAGAGCACAGGGAGCCTCAACCAACGAGCAGTACTTC.

Concerning this clone itself: Since a far larger clone is one base different, this is likely a read error. This chain connects TRBV7-2 to TRBJ1-2; 9 positions agree with TRBD1. The CDR3 has 13 residues. Germline CDR1 is SGHTA and CDR2 is FQGNSA. The junction had 3 bases not matched to a gene; V was cut back by 5 bases and J by 5 bases. The CDR3 coding sequence is TGTGCCAGCAGCGCCGGGACAGGGTATGGCTACACCTTC. Translated, it gives CASSAGTGYGYTF.

The chain is built from TRBV15 and TRBJ2-1; TRBD2 aligns across 11 bases. The CDR3 has 14 residues. V was clipped by 1 base and J by 9 bases; unmatched bases: 2. Germline values: CDR1 LNHNV, CDR2 YYDKDF (reference sequence). CDR3 in amino acids: CATSRGGLAVEQFF. CDR3 DNA sequence: TGTGCCACCAGCAGAGGGGGACTAGCGGTTGAGCAGTTCTTC.

V gene TRBV27 combines with J gene TRBJ1-1, with D maybe TRBD1 (5 bases). The CDR3 length is 15 residues. V shed 7 bases and J shed 1 base, with 16 bases lying between them. Germline V gene data show CDR1 as MNHEY and CDR2 as SMNVEV (reference sequence). CDR3 sequence (DNA): TGTGCCAGCAAAGTCCACAGGAAAGGGAACACTGAAGCTTTCTTT. This sequence encodes CASKVHRKGNTEAFF.

J is TRBJ1-2 and V is TRBV5-6, with D unresolved. The CDR3 consists of 15 residues. Per germline, CDR1 SGHDT and CDR2 YYEEEE. Trimming shortened V by 1 base and J by 0 bases, and 10 bases separated the two germline ends. CDR3 DNA: TGTGCCAGCAGCTTGATTGGCCAAGCTAACTATGGCTACACCTTC. Its protein is CASSLIGQANYGYTF. Complete variable domain (other parts from reference TRBV5-6 and TRBJ1-2): DAGVTQSPTHLIKTRGQQVTLRCSPKSGHDTVSWYQQALGQGPQFIFQYYEEEERQRGNFPDRFSGHQFPNYSSELNVNALLLGDSALYLCASSLIGQANYGYTFGSGTRLTVV.

The rearrangement links TRBV19 to TRBJ2-5; TRBD1 aligns across 8 bases. In germline, CDR1 is LNHDA, CDR2 SQIVND (reference sequence). Trimming cost V 5 bases and J 2 bases; bases outside gene matches: 7. The CDR3 has 15 amino acids. CDR3 loop: CASSRDRRYQETQYF. The CDR3 DNA reads TGTGCCAGTAGTCGGGACAGGCGTTATCAAGAGACCCAGTACTTC.

The chain carries TRBV7-9 and TRBJ1-6, with D perhaps matching TRBD1 (6 bases). Trimming removed 5 bases at V and 9 bases at J, with 11 bases between. In germline, CDR1 is SEHNR, CDR2 FQNEAQ (reference sequence). The CDR3 is made up of 13 amino acids. The DNA of the CDR3 is TGTGCCAGCAGCCGGGGGGCCCCTTCACCCCTCCACTTT. It translates to CASSRGAPSPLHF.

The rearrangement uses TRBV19 and TRBJ1-1; TRBD1 aligns across 7 bases. CDR1 is LNHDA, CDR2 SQIVND, per germline (reference sequence). The CDR3 totals 12 residues. J lost 11 bases, V lost 5 bases, and 8 bases had no gene match. Here the CDR3 reads CASSPETGRAFF. CDR3 coding DNA: TGTGCCAGTAGTCCCGAGACAGGGAGGGCTTTCTTT.

V is TRBV19 and J is TRBJ1-2; D is undetermined. The V end lost 6 bases, the J end lost 4 bases, and 15 bases lay between the germline ends. Germline CDR1 and CDR2: LNHDA and SQIVND (reference sequence). This CDR3 is built from 14 residues. CDR3 sequence (DNA): TGTGCCAGTAGGAAATCGGAGCTTTCCTATGGCTACACCTTC. Amino acids: CASRKSELSYGYTF.

The count of this clone is one. This chain connects TRBV7-2 to TRBJ2-3; perhaps TRBD1 as D (5 bases). The V and J ends lost 0 bases and 6 bases respectively, with 10 bases between them. The germline V gene has CDR1 SGHTA and CDR2 FQGNSA. The CDR3 totals 14 residues. CDR3 DNA: TGTGCCAGCAGCTTAGCTAGGGGTGGTGATACGCAGTATTTT. It translates to CASSLARGGDTQYF.

The chain uses TRBV5-1 and TRBJ1-6, with 10 bases fitting TRBD1. The length of the CDR3 is 15 residues. Per the germline V gene, CDR1 is SGHRS and CDR2 is YFSETQ. V gave up 0 bases and J gave up 9 bases; unmatched junction bases: 3. Here the CDR3 DNA reads TGCGCCAGCAGCTTGGGACAGGGGGCCGGTTCACCCCTCCACTTT. Translating gives CASSLGQGAGSPLHF.

This clone was counted a single time. The J gene is TRBJ2-5, the V gene TRBV18; D not resolved. CDR1 is KGHSH, CDR2 LQKENI, per germline. This CDR3 has 16 residues. V lost 3 bases and J lost 1, with 15 bases in between. In DNA form, the CDR3 reads TGTGCCAGCTCACCGCGCGGCTTGAGAGCCCAAGAGACCCAGTACTTC. Translating it yields CASSPRGLRAQETQYF.

The chain is built from TRBV12-3 or TRBV12-4 and TRBJ2-7, with no clear D. This CDR3 region has 13 residues. V lost 5 bases and J 4 bases, leaving 12 bases between the germline ends. Written as DNA, the CDR3 is TGTGCCAGCAGTCCCAATGGGCTTTACGAGCAGTACTTC. Its protein is CASSPNGLYEQYF.

This clone was counted between two and nine times. The rearrangement uses TRBV30 and TRBJ1-6; D not certain. The germline V gene has CDR1 GTSNPN and CDR2 SVGIG (reference sequence). The CDR3 spans 13 residues. With 2 bases removed from V and 0 bases from J, the gap between germline ends came to 2 bases. The CDR3 nucleotides are TGTGCCTGGAGTTACTCCTATAATTCACCCCTCCACTTT. The encoded protein is CAWSYSYNSPLHF.

This clone was found once. This chain joins TRBV12-3 or TRBV12-4 and TRBJ2-7; D remains unclear. The CDR3 covers 13 residues. Deletions cut 1 base from V and 1 base from J, with 5 bases between. The CDR3 protein is CASSLGDSYEQYF. DNA of the CDR3: TGTGCCAGCAGTTTAGGAGATTCCTACGAGCAGTACTTC.

This clone was seen only a few times. V gene TRBV5-4 combines with J gene TRBJ1-6; D unclear. Germline V gene lookup returns CDR1 SGHNT and CDR2 YYREEE (reference sequence). CDR3 length: 15 residues. V dropped 4 bases and J dropped 7 bases, with 15 bases sitting between them. CDR3 sequence (DNA): TGTGCCAGCAGCCTGGGATACAGTACAAATTCACCCCTCCACTTT. Its protein is CASSLGYSTNSPLHF.

This clone appeared a few times. In DNA, the CDR3 is TGTGCCAGCAGTTCTCCTCTGGCGGGAGGTCGACCCTACGAGCAGTACTTC. Its translation: CASSSPLAGGRPYEQYF. This chain links TRBV6-2 or TRBV6-3 with TRBJ2-7; 8 bases align to TRBD2. V shed 4 bases, J shed 2 bases, and the junction held 13 bases outside the gene matches. Germline assignment: CDR1 MNHEY and CDR2 SVGEGT. This CDR3 is built from 17 residues.